This passage covers 5 T cell receptor beta chains from one sample sequenced in a study of cytomegalovirus exposure and HLA in healthy donors. 13 Jbeta primers and 60 Vbeta primers were used for the PCR. TCRdb keeps only in-frame clones here, not all; method: immunoSEQ multiplex PCR. The sample records 100,000 or so clones, around 77% being singletons. Specimen: PBMCs. These TCRs come from a woman aged 40 to 55 in good health and CMV-seropositive.

V usage is TRBV5-1 and J usage is TRBJ2-3; D is unclear. V was shortened by 6 bases and J by 0 bases, with 14 bases between the two germline ends. Germline assignment: CDR1 SGHRS and CDR2 YFSETQ. The CDR3 runs to 15 residues. The CDR3 region has the DNA TGCGCCAGCATCCTTGATGGCGGAAGCACAGATACGCAGTATTTT. It is translated as CASILDGGSTDTQYF. The entire variable domain, with the rest obtained from reference TRBV5-1 and TRBJ2-3, is as follows: KAGVTQTPRYLIKTRGQQVTLSCSPISGHRSVSWYQQTPGQGLQFLFEYFSETQRNKGNFPGRFSGRQFSNSRSEMNVSTLELGDSALYLCASILDGGSTDTQYFGPGTRLTVL.

This chain connects TRBV19 to TRBJ2-5; possibly TRBD1 for D (6 bases). V was shortened by 5 bases and J by 5 bases, with 15 bases between the two germline ends. CDR3 size: 14 residues. Germline CDR1 LNHDA, CDR2 SQIVND (reference sequence). The CDR3 DNA follows: TGTGCCAGTAGTTACAGGGTCAGTGGGGAGACCCAGTACTTC. As protein: CASSYRVSGETQYF.

The V and J genes are TRBV7-6 and TRBJ2-7; 9 nucleotides match TRBD2. The CDR3 is 17 residues long. Trimming at V came to 7 bases and at J to 5 bases, leaving 18 bases not matched to a gene. The germline CDR1 and CDR2 sequences are SGHVS and FNYEAQ. The CDR3 protein is CASTAEGGAGGVHEQYF. The CDR3 DNA reads TGTGCCAGCACCGCCGAGGGGGGAGCGGGAGGTGTACACGAGCAGTACTTC.

The chain recombines TRBV11-3 with TRBJ2-3; 9 nucleotides agree with TRBD2. Germline V gene sequence: CDR1 SGHNT, CDR2 YENEEA. The CDR3 is made up of 16 amino acids. After removal of 2 bases from V and 5 bases from J, the junction contained 8 bases not matched to a gene. Here the CDR3 reads CASSLMAGGQRDTQYF. The CDR3 nucleotides are TGTGCCAGCAGCTTAATGGCGGGGGGGCAGAGAGATACGCAGTATTTT.

This clone was observed a handful of times. This chain connects TRBV10-3 to TRBJ1-3; 7 bases fit TRBD1. V lost 4 bases and J lost 2; bases outside the gene matches: 5. Germline V gene data show CDR1 as ENHRY and CDR2 as SYGVKD. The CDR3 spans 15 residues. CDR3: CAISGTTGTGNTIYF. Written as DNA, the CDR3 is TGTGCCATCAGTGGTACGACAGGGACTGGAAACACCATATATTTT.